The present entry profiles one TCR beta chain with its context. The CDR3 consists of 19 residues. J lost 2 bases, V lost 0 bases, and 11 bases had no gene match. Per germline, CDR1 SGHRS and CDR2 YFSETQ. This sample stems from a study of Ad26.COV2.S vaccination and SARS-CoV-2 variants. The overall study: The authors gave Ad26.COV2.S intramuscularly, either once or twice 56 days apart.

The treatment here: some 20 received Ad26.COV2.S at low or high dose, single or two shots; 5 received placebo; per-sample allocation not given. Samples were taken on day 63 after the first vaccine or placebo injection. Sequencing was performed with immunoSEQ multiplex PCR; in TCRdb, only in-frame clones are kept and a portion is missing. The sample comprises hundreds of thousands of clones, around 83% of which are singletons, and 2.5% to 3.5% rests with the top ten. The source of this sequence is a person between 18 and 59 years old who received the Ad26.COV2.S COVID-19 vaccine or a placebo. The sequences come from peripheral blood, collected in a trial of Ad26.COV2.S vaccine versus placebo. The rearrangement uses TRBV5-1 and TRBJ1-4; 9 nucleotides line up with TRBD1. CDR3 amino acids: CASSLVPWTGEATNEKLFF. DNA of the CDR3: TGCGCCAGCAGCTTGGTCCCCTGGACAGGGGAGGCTACTAATGAAAAACTGTTTTTT.